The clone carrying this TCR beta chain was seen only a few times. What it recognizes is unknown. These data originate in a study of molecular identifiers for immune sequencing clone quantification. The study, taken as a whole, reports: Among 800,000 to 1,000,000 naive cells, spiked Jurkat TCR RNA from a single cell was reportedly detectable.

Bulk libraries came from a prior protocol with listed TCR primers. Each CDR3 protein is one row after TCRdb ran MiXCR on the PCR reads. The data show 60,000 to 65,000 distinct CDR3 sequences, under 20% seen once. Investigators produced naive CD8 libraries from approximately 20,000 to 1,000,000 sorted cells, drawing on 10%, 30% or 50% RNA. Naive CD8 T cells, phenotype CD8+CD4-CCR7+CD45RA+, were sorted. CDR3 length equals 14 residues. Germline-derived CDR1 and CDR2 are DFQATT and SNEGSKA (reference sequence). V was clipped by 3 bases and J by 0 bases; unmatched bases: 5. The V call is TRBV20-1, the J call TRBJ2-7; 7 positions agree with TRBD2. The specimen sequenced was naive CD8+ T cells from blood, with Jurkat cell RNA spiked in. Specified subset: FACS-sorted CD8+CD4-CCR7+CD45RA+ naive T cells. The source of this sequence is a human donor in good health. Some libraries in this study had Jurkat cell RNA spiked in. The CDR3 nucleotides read TGCAGTGCTAGCGGGGGGTTTAGCTCCTACGAGCAGTACTTC. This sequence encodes CSASGGFSSYEQYF.